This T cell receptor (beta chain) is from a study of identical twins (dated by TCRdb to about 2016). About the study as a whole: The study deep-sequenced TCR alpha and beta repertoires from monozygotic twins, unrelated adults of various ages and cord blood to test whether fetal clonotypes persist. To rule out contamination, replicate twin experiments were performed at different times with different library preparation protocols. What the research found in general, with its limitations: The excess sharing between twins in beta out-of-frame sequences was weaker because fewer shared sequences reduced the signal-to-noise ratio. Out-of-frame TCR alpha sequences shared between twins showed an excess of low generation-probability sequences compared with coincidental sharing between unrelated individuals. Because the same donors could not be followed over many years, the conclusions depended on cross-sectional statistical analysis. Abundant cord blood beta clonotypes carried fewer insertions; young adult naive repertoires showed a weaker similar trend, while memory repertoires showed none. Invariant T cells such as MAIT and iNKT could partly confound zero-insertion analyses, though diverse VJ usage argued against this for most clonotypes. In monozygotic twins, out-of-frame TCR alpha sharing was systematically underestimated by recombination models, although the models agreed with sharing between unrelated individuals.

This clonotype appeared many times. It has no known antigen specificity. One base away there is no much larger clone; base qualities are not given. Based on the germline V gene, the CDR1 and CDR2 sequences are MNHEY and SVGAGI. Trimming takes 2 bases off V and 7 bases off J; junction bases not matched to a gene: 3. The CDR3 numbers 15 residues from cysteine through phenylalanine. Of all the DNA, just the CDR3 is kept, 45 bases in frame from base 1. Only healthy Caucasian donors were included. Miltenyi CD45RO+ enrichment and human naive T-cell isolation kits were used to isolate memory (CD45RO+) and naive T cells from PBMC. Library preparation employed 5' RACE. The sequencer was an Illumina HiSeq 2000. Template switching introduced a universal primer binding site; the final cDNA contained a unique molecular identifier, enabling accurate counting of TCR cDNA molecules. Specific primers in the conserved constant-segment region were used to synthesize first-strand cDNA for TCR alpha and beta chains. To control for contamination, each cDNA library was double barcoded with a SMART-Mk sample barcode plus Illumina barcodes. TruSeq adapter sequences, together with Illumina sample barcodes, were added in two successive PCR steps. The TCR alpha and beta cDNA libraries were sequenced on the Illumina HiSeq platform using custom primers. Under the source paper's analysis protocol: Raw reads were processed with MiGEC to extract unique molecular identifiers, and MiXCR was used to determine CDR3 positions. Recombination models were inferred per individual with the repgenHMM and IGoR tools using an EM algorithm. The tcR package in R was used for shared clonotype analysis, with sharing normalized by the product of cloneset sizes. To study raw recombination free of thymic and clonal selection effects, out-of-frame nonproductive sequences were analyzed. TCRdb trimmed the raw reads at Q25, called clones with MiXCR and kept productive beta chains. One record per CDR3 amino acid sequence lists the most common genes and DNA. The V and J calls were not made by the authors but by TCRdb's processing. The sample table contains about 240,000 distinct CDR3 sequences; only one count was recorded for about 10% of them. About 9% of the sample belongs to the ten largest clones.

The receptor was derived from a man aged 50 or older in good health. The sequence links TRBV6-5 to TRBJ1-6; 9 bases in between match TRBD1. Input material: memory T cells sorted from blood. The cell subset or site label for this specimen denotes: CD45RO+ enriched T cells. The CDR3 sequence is CASSYGTGTNSPLHF. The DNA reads TGTGCCAGCAGTTACGGGACAGGGACGAATTCACCCCTCCACTTT.